The 9 T cell receptor beta chains below were found in one sample sequenced in a study of blood T cell repertoires in COVID-19 (dated by TCRdb to 2018 to 2020). Library generation was performed with the immunoSEQ multiplex PCR assay. Here the immuneACCESS table is served through TCRdb, limited to in-frame sequences with V and J called. Missing clones are a known gap in these copies; in checked studies unresolved V genes cover under half, and the rest lacks a known reason. A total of about 46,000 clones appear in this sample, over 75% of them only once. Of the sample, approximately 14% falls within the top ten clones. The sample was peripheral blood. All receptors come from a human donor in a cohort sampled during active COVID-19. The donor label of this sample is uncertain.

The V gene is TRBV10-1, the J gene TRBJ2-3; a possible D gene is TRBD2 (5 bases). Trimming left V 2 bases short and J 2 bases short, with 20 bases between. The CDR3 sequence is 18 residues long. The germline V gene has CDR1 WNHNN and CDR2 SYGVQD (reference sequence). The chain's CDR3 is CASSEPSGLDVNTDTQYF. CDR3 sequence (DNA): TGCGCCAGCAGTGAGCCCTCCGGACTGGACGTAAACACAGATACGCAGTATTTT.

In nucleotides, the CDR3 is TGTGCCAGCAGCCTCAGGCAGCGGTTGGGCAATCAGCCCCAGCATTTT. Encoded protein: CASSLRQRLGNQPQHF. The V gene is TRBV2, the J gene TRBJ1-5; D gene unclear. CDR1 and CDR2 from the germline V gene are SNHLY and FYNNEI. The V end lost 6 bases, the J end lost 2 bases, and 17 bases lay between the germline ends. CDR3 size: 16 residues.

The chain carries TRBV3-1 (or the pseudogene TRBV3-2) and TRBJ2-3; the D is unclear. Germline V gene lookup returns CDR1 LGHDT and CDR2 YNNKEL (reference sequence). This CDR3 comprises 14 residues. V shed 1 base and J shed 4 bases, with 9 bases lying between them. CDR3 nucleotide sequence: TGTGCCAGCAGCCAAGCCCCTAGATCAGATACGCAGTATTTT. Protein sequence: CASSQAPRSDTQYF.

The chain is built from TRBV4-2 and TRBJ2-1; 10 bases are shared with TRBD2. The CDR3 totals 15 residues. Germline V CDR1 and CDR2: LGHNA, YNFKEQ. The V gene end was trimmed by 5 bases and the J gene end by 5 bases; junction bases not matched to a gene: 6. In nucleotides, the CDR3 is TGTGCCAGCAGCTTTCGACTAGCGGGTGACAATGAGCAGTTCTTC. This translates into CASSFRLAGDNEQFF.

V and J are TRBV5-1 and TRBJ1-3, with D perhaps TRBD1 (6 bases). This CDR3 has 15 amino acids. V shed 5 bases and J shed 1 base, with 13 bases lying between them. CDR1 and CDR2 from the germline V gene are SGHRS and YFSETQ. CDR3 coding DNA: TGCGCCAGCAGTACGGCTGGGACATCTGGAAACACCATATATTTT. Its protein product is CASSTAGTSGNTIYF.

The chain is built from TRBV6-4 and TRBJ1-4; unclear D gene. CDR3 size: 15 residues. V was clipped by 3 bases and J by 3 bases, with 11 bases between them. The germline gives CDR1 MRHNA, CDR2 SNTAGT. The CDR3 DNA is TGTGCCAGCAGTGAAGGGAGGAGTGCTAATGAAAAACTGTTTTTT. Protein: CASSEGRSANEKLFF.

This clone was picked up one time. This chain connects TRBV7-9 to TRBJ2-1; 14 bases are shared with TRBD2. Germline-derived CDR1 and CDR2 are SEHNR and FQNEAQ (reference sequence). The CDR3 spans 22 residues. V dropped 5 bases and J dropped 0; count of bases not matched to a gene: 18. The CDR3 is CASSTHLGPRTSGGSSYNEQFF. CDR3 DNA sequence: TGTGCCAGCAGCACACACTTGGGCCCGCGGACTAGCGGGGGGAGCTCCTACAATGAGCAGTTCTTC.

V gene TRBV12-3 or TRBV12-4 combines with J gene TRBJ1-1; 7 nucleotides align to TRBD1. V lost 4 bases and J lost 11; bases outside the gene matches: 7. The CDR3 totals 12 residues. The CDR3 loop reads CASSSDRARAFF. The CDR3 DNA follows: TGTGCCAGCAGTTCAGACAGGGCCCGCGCTTTCTTT.

CDR3 loop: CASTYGYGYTF. CDR3 DNA sequence: TGTGCCAGCACCTATGGCTATGGCTACACCTTC. This chain links TRBV5-6 with TRBJ1-2; D is ambiguous. V lost 6 bases and J lost 4, with 7 bases in between. Germline CDR1 reads SGHDT; CDR2 reads YYEEEE. This CDR3 spans 11 amino acids.